This record concerns one T cell receptor beta chain sequence. Its antigen remains unknown. The data derive from a study of blood T cells in healthy people across ages. The study, taken as a whole, reports: Higher diversity and more naive CD4+ cells were features of long-lived donors, compared to aged donors.

It was with a sample-barcoded 5' primer and a J-beta primer mix that a second PCR of about 7 to 12 cycles was run. TCRdb passed the 5' RACE reads through MiXCR, listing each CDR3 protein once. Counted here are 650,000 to 950,000 distinct CDR3 sequences, roughly 44% occurring once; the ten biggest clones make up approximately 20%. This clonotype was sampled from a man aged 60 to 69 in good health. Sequencing used blood.

The CDR3 here is CASGLVVGASYNEQFF. CDR3 bases: TGTGCTAGTGGTTTGGTAGTGGGGGCGTCCTACAATGAGCAGTTCTTC. V gene TRBV12-5 combines with J gene TRBJ2-1, with a possible D match to TRBD1 (6 bases). Trimming took 0 bases from V and 1 from J, leaving 10 bases between them. Germline loops: CDR1 LGHNT, CDR2 FRNRAP. The CDR3 consists of 16 residues.